One and the same sample provided the 14 T cell receptor beta chains below, sequenced in a study of cytomegalovirus exposure and HLA in healthy donors. Researchers ran the PCR with 60 Vbeta and 13 Jbeta primers. Profiled with immunoSEQ multiplex PCR; TCRdb holds only in-frame clones, not every one. The data hold 150,000 or so clones, with less than 85% observed a single time. Sequenced material: PBMCs. These receptors all come from a woman in her forties or fifties in good health and CMV-seropositive.

V is TRBV11-2 and J is TRBJ1-6, with D possibly matching TRBD1 (6 bases). Germline values: CDR1 SGHAT, CDR2 FQNNGV. Between the trimmed V and J ends, which lost 1 base and 7 bases, there was a span of 11 bases. CDR3 length: 15 amino acids. The CDR3 bases are TGTGCCAGCAGCTTAGCCCAGGGGAAAAATTCACCCCTCCACTTT. This codes for CASSLAQGKNSPLHF. The variable domain in full, with the rest retrieved from reference TRBV11-2 and TRBJ1-6, is EAGVAQSPRYKIIEKRQSVAFWCNPISGHATLYWYQQILGQGPKLLIQFQNNGVVDDSQLPKDRFSAERLKGVDSTLKIQPAKLEDSAVYLCASSLAQGKNSPLHFGNGTRLTVT.

V is TRBV29-1 and J is TRBJ1-1; 7 bases fit TRBD1. The germline V gene encodes CDR1 SQVTM and CDR2 ANQGSEA. This CDR3 has 13 residues. Losses at the gene ends were 4 bases for V and 1 base for J; bases not matched to a gene: 3. CDR3 DNA: TGCAGCGTTGGACAGGGCGGGAACACTGAAGCTTTCTTT. Translation gives CSVGQGGNTEAFF. Using reference TRBV29-1 and TRBJ1-1 for the parts outside the CDR3, the full variable domain is SAVISQKPSRDICQRGTSLTIQCQVDSQVTMMFWYRQQPGQSLTLIATANQGSEATYESGFVIDKFPISRPNLTFSTLTVSNMSPEDSSIYLCSVGQGGNTEAFFGQGTRLTVV.

Only a few counts were recorded for this clone. The V and J genes are TRBV2 and TRBJ1-1; D remains unclear. The CDR3 runs 16 residues. V was clipped by 7 bases and J by 3 bases, with 21 bases between them. Germline values: CDR1 SNHLY, CDR2 FYNNEI. The CDR3 loop is CASIWSREADDTEAFF. For the CDR3, the DNA is TGTGCCAGCATATGGTCCCGGGAGGCGGACGACACTGAAGCTTTCTTT.

J is TRBJ1-4 and V is TRBV4-3, with 7 bases fitting TRBD1. After removal of 6 bases from V and 4 bases from J, the junction contained 11 bases not matched to a gene. The length of the CDR3 is 16 residues. Germline assignment: CDR1 LGHNA and CDR2 YSLEER. The DNA of the CDR3 is TGCGCCAGCAGTCCCGGGTGGGGACAGATTAATGAAAAACTGTTTTTT. It translates to CASSPGWGQINEKLFF.

This chain joins TRBV2 and TRBJ2-7; D may be TRBD2 (5 bases). The CDR3 extends over 12 amino acids. The germline V and J ends were trimmed by 8 bases and 3 bases, with 11 bases remaining between them. Germline V gives CDR1 SNHLY, CDR2 FYNNEI. CDR3: CASGRRDYEQYF. The CDR3 nucleotides read TGTGCCAGCGGGCGCCGGGACTACGAGCAGTACTTC.

The chain employs TRBV2 and TRBJ2-6, with 7 bases identical to TRBD1. J gave up 4 bases and V 6 bases, and 6 bases lay outside the gene matches. The CDR3 length is 15 residues. Germline CDR1 reads SNHLY; CDR2 reads FYNNEI. CDR3 residues: CASSAGTAGANVLTF. DNA for the CDR3: TGTGCCAGCAGCGCCGGGACAGCCGGGGCCAACGTCCTGACTTTC.

This clone was detected only a few times. The chain employs TRBV2 and TRBJ2-7; D is possibly TRBD2 (6 bases). Germline-derived CDR1 and CDR2 are SNHLY and FYNNEI. V was cut by 5 bases and J by 2 bases, with 7 bases left in between. CDR3 size: 12 residues. This chain's CDR3 is CASSSGPYEQYF. CDR3 bases: TGTGCCAGCAGTAGCGGGCCCTACGAGCAGTACTTC.

This clone appeared a few times. The J gene is TRBJ2-5, the V gene TRBV6-5; D might be TRBD2 (5 bases). TRBJ2-7 explains the end of the DNA better; the J call may be wrong. CDR3 length: 16 amino acids. The V gene's germline CDR1 is MNHEY and CDR2 SVGAGI. The chain's CDR3 is CASSWETGRSSYEQYF. CDR3 sequence (DNA): TGTGCCAGCAGTTGGGAGACGGGCCGAAGCTCCTACGAGCAGTACTTC.

This clone has only one observation. V gene TRBV20-1 combines with J gene TRBJ2-1; TRBD2 is a possible D gene (6 bases). This CDR3 region has 11 residues. CDR1 and CDR2 (germline): DFQATT, SNEGSKA (reference sequence). V was trimmed by 8 bases and J by 7 bases, leaving 12 bases between them. The CDR3 DNA sequence: TGCAGTTCCACCCTAGCGAATGAGCAGTTCTTC. Translating gives CSSTLANEQFF.

The gene calls are TRBV9 and TRBJ2-1; 7 nucleotides line up with TRBD2. CDR3 size: 13 residues. V lost 0 bases to trimming and J lost 9 bases; unmatched junction nucleotides: 3. CDR1 and CDR2 from the germline V gene are SGDLS and YYNGEE. The CDR3 DNA follows: TGTGCCAGCAGCGTAGTTTGGGGGGGTGAGCAGTTCTTC. It encodes CASSVVWGGEQFF.

The rearrangement joins TRBV30 to TRBJ2-7, with 9 bases matching TRBD2. The CDR3 is 15 residues long. With V trimmed by 3 bases and J by 5 bases, 11 bases remained unmatched. Germline loops: CDR1 GTSNPN, CDR2 SVGIG (reference sequence). CDR3 bases: TGTGCCTGGAGGATCCAACCGGGACTAGCCCACGAGCAGTACTTC. Its protein is CAWRIQPGLAHEQYF.

The chain links TRBV5-6 to TRBJ2-7; TRBD2 agrees at 15 bases. The CDR3 covers 17 residues. The trim removed 2 bases at V and 8 bases at J, leaving 11 bases unmatched. Germline V gene sequence: CDR1 SGHDT, CDR2 YYEEEE. The chain's CDR3 is CASSLGLAGGVSTQQYF. CDR3 coding DNA: TGTGCCAGCAGCTTAGGACTAGCGGGGGGGGTTTCTACCCAGCAGTACTTC.

This clone has only a few counts. The chain combines TRBV6-1 with TRBJ1-3; perhaps TRBD1 as D (6 bases). V lost 10 bases and J 6 bases, leaving 16 bases between the germline ends. This CDR3 has 13 amino acids. In germline, CDR1 is MNHNS, CDR2 SASEGT. The CDR3 sequence: CATRGTLKNTIYF. CDR3 coding DNA: TGTGCCACCAGAGGGACATTGAAAAACACCATATATTTT.

The chain uses TRBV2 and TRBJ2-1; 11 nucleotides align to TRBD1. The CDR3 spans 14 residues. Looked up from germline, CDR1 is SNHLY and CDR2 is FYNNEI. V lost 10 bases to trimming and J lost 8 bases; unmatched junction nucleotides: 10. The CDR3 protein is CATQRDRGKDEQFF. The CDR3 region has the DNA TGTGCCACCCAACGGGACAGGGGGAAAGATGAGCAGTTCTTC.